This T cell receptor (beta chain) was retrieved from a study of identical twins. This clonotype was seen a handful of times. TCRdb passed the 5' RACE reads through MiXCR, listing each CDR3 protein once. The sample includes 1.5 million to 2 million distinct CDR3 sequences, about 31% of them seen just once. The clonotype originates from a newborn girl in good health. Sequencing input: cord blood.

The CDR3 sequence is CASSYWTGGTGELFF. For the CDR3, the DNA is TGCGCCAGCAGCTACTGGACAGGGGGCACCGGGGAGCTGTTTTTT. The rearrangement uses TRBV5-1 and TRBJ2-2; the match to TRBD1 covers 10 bases. The V gene's germline CDR1 is SGHRS and CDR2 YFSETQ. This CDR3 contains 15 residues. V gave up 3 bases and J gave up 4 bases; unmatched junction bases: 3.